This TCR beta chain was recorded in a study of cytomegalovirus exposure and HLA in healthy donors. Generated by immunoSEQ multiplex PCR, the TCRdb table keeps only in-frame clones and is missing some. Among over 45,000 clones listed, about nine tenths were seen once. Overall study results and limits: Among the CMV-associated chains, a few were confirmed in vitro as specific for CMV antigens. Listed as cytomegalovirus-associated were 150 or so TCR beta chains. Clusters of TCRs from the first cohort tended to co-occur in the 95 to 150 validation repertoires (as a later analysis found). The dataset shows that most TCR sequences were rare, while some public TCRs occurred in many donors.

To note about this clone: Antigen specificity is unknown.

Germline loops: CDR1 MNHEY, CDR2 SVGAGI. The CDR3 spans 13 residues. The V and J ends lost 6 bases and 0 bases respectively, with 6 bases between them. The rearrangement uses TRBV6-5 and TRBJ1-5, with D unresolved. Sequencing was done on a sample of PBMCs. The sequence derives from a woman in her 30s in good health and CMV-seronegative. CDR3 residues: CASRLYSNQPQHF. DNA of the CDR3: TGTGCCAGCAGACTTTATAGCAATCAGCCCCAGCATTTT.